The 18 T cell receptor beta chains listed next were all sequenced from one sample in a study of T cell changes during pregnancy in multiple sclerosis. Assay: immunoSEQ multiplex PCR; the TCRdb copy retains only in-frame clones and omits some. The profile covers about 94,000 clones, with around 94% appearing a single time and about 0.84% taken by the ten largest. This material consisted of peripheral blood, taken in the third trimester of pregnancy. These receptor sequences come from a female donor with multiple sclerosis, enrolled in a pregnancy study.

This clone was seen a handful of times. This sequence joins TRBV30 and TRBJ2-7; TRBD1 matches at 8 bases. The germline V gene encodes CDR1 GTSNPN and CDR2 SVGIG (reference sequence). The V and J ends lost 6 bases and 0 bases, in that order; junction bases with no gene match: 7. The CDR3 has 14 amino acids. This CDR3 is CACYGDRSSYEQYF. CDR3 nucleotide sequence: TGTGCCTGTTACGGGGACAGGTCCTCCTACGAGCAGTACTTC.

The gene calls are TRBV4-2 and TRBJ2-1, with 11 bases lining up with TRBD2. V gave up 3 bases and J gave up 9 bases; unmatched junction bases: 10. The CDR3 extends over 16 amino acids. The germline CDR1 and CDR2 sequences are LGHNA and YNFKEQ. The CDR3 region has the DNA TGTGCCAGCAGCCAGGATAGCGGGAGGGCCTATGGTGAGCAGTTCTTC. This encodes CASSQDSGRAYGEQFF.

This clone appeared a single time. The chain combines TRBV6-6 with TRBJ2-7; D possibly corresponds to TRBD2 (6 bases). The germline V and J ends were trimmed by 6 bases and 0 bases, with 15 bases remaining between them. CDR1 and CDR2 (germline): MNHNY, SVGAGI (reference sequence). The length of the CDR3 is 15 residues. The CDR3 coding sequence is TGTGCCAGCAGAGACGGGGGTCAAAACTCCTACGAGCAGTACTTC. Protein: CASRDGGQNSYEQYF.

V and J are TRBV7-9 and TRBJ2-1, with 8 bases matching TRBD2. The V and J ends lost 4 bases and 6 bases, in that order; junction bases with no gene match: 2. The CDR3 spans 13 residues. The germline V gene encodes CDR1 SEHNR and CDR2 FQNEAQ (reference sequence). For the CDR3, the DNA is TGTGCCAGCAGCTCCGGACTAGCCAATGAGCAGTTCTTC. Encoded protein: CASSSGLANEQFF.

The genes are TRBV25-1 and TRBJ1-2; D gene uncertain. The CDR3 covers 15 residues. Germline V lookup: CDR1 MGHDK, CDR2 SYGVNS. V was cut by 4 bases and J by 8 bases, with 20 bases left in between. Here the CDR3 reads CASSGFIDSYGGYTF. CDR3 DNA sequence: TGTGCCAGCAGTGGATTCATCGATTCCTACGGGGGCTACACCTTC.

This rearrangement joins TRBV27 to TRBJ2-7, with 11 bases that match TRBD1. From germline, CDR1 is MNHEY and CDR2 SMNVEV (reference sequence). Losses at the gene ends were 5 bases for V and 5 bases for J; bases not matched to a gene: 5. This CDR3 is 14 amino acids long. CDR3 nucleotides: TGTGCCAGCAGTCACGGACAGGGGGCGGACGAGCAGTACTTC. Translating it yields CASSHGQGADEQYF.

This clone was counted a single time. The chain links TRBV9 to TRBJ2-5; D possibly corresponds to TRBD1 (6 bases). The V and J ends lost 2 bases and 5 bases respectively, with 16 bases between them. CDR1 SGDLS and CDR2 YYNGEE come from the germline V gene. CDR3 length: 15 residues. For the CDR3, the DNA is TGTGCCAGCAGCGTTGACAGGATTCCAAGGGAGACCCAGTACTTC. It encodes CASSVDRIPRETQYF.

J is TRBJ2-7 and V is TRBV10-3; TRBD2 matches 14 bases. The CDR3 has 17 residues. Germline values: CDR1 ENHRY, CDR2 SYGVKD. Trimming at V came to 3 bases and at J to 5 bases, leaving 9 bases not matched to a gene. The CDR3 bases are TGTGCCATCAGTGAACTAACGGGACTAGCGGGAGCTAACGAGCAGTACTTC. Translating it yields CAISELTGLAGANEQYF.

The V and J genes are TRBV9 and TRBJ1-1; 9 positions agree with TRBD1. The CDR3 sequence is 14 residues long. With V trimmed by 7 bases and J by 10 bases, 14 bases remained unmatched. From germline, CDR1 is SGDLS and CDR2 YYNGEE. CDR3 residues: CASAPGQGVSGAFF. The CDR3 nucleotides read TGTGCCAGCGCTCCGGGACAGGGCGTGTCAGGAGCTTTCTTT.

The CDR3 nucleotides are TGTGCCAGCAGTTTTATCGCGGGAGGGTACAATGAGCAGTTCTTC. The encoded protein is CASSFIAGGYNEQFF. The chain links TRBV28 to TRBJ2-1; 9 positions agree with TRBD2. V shed 3 bases and J 4 bases; nucleotides not matched to a gene: 4. Germline lookup yields CDR1 MDHEN and CDR2 SYDVKM. This CDR3 has 15 amino acids.

The chain recombines TRBV9 with TRBJ2-1, with TRBD2 matching 9 bases. The junction had 2 bases not matched to a gene; V was cut back by 4 bases and J by 0 bases. The length of the CDR3 is 15 residues. Germline values: CDR1 SGDLS, CDR2 YYNGEE. DNA of the CDR3: TGTGCCAGCAGCCCGGGACTAGCCTCCTACAATGAGCAGTTCTTC. Its translation is CASSPGLASYNEQFF.

The chain couples TRBV5-8 to TRBJ1-1; no firm D call. This CDR3 has 14 residues. V lost 0 bases and J lost 3, with 9 bases in between. The germline CDR1 and CDR2 sequences are SGHTS and YDEGEE. The chain's CDR3 is CASSLVSRYTEAFF. CDR3 nucleotides: TGTGCCAGCAGCTTGGTTAGCCGGTACACTGAAGCTTTCTTT. The whole variable domain, remainder taken from reference TRBV5-8 and TRBJ1-1, is EAGVTQSPTHLIKTRGQQATLRCSPISGHTSVYWYQQALGLGLQFLLWYDEGEERNRGNFPPRFSGRQFPNYSSELNVNALELEDSALYLCASSLVSRYTEAFFGQGTRLTVV.

The J gene is TRBJ2-3, the V gene TRBV25-1, with 9 nucleotides matching TRBD1. Germline CDR1 and CDR2: MGHDK and SYGVNS. The CDR3 runs 13 residues. V gave up 8 bases and J gave up 4 bases; unmatched junction bases: 4. The CDR3 spells CASGDRAPDTQYF. CDR3 DNA: TGTGCCAGCGGGGACAGGGCCCCAGATACGCAGTATTTT.

The chain employs TRBV2 and TRBJ2-2, with no clear D. The CDR3 is made up of 14 amino acids. Per the germline V gene, CDR1 is SNHLY and CDR2 is FYNNEI. Trimming removed 6 bases from V and 0 bases from J, with 8 bases in between. CDR3 coding DNA: TGTGCCAGCAGGCCCGGTCCGAACACCGGGGAGCTGTTTTTT. This gives the protein CASRPGPNTGELFF.

This clone has a single count. This chain joins TRBV28 and TRBJ2-7; the D is unclear. The length of the CDR3 is 13 residues. Trimming took 2 bases from V and 4 from J, leaving 9 bases between them. Germline V gene lookup returns CDR1 MDHEN and CDR2 SYDVKM. In DNA, the CDR3 is TGTGCCAGCAGTTTAAGGCCGGGTTACGAGCAGTACTTC. It translates to CASSLRPGYEQYF.

This clone came up once. This rearrangement joins TRBV5-1 to TRBJ1-2; D perhaps matches TRBD1 (5 bases). The CDR3 has 11 amino acids. Germline V gene data show CDR1 as SGHRS and CDR2 as YFSETQ. With 5 bases removed from V and 7 bases from J, the gap between germline ends came to 9 bases. CDR3: CASSSDSGYTF. In nucleotides, the CDR3 is TGCGCCAGCAGTTCCGACAGTGGCTACACCTTC.

This sequence joins TRBV7-2 and TRBJ1-1; D uncertain. Per the germline V gene, CDR1 is SGHTA and CDR2 is FQGNSA. Between the trimmed V and J ends, which lost 6 bases and 6 bases, there was a span of 8 bases. The CDR3 consists of 11 residues. The CDR3 region has the DNA TGTGCCAGCAGACTGAGTTCTGAAGCTTTCTTT. This gives the protein CASRLSSEAFF. The full variable domain, its missing parts supplied by reference TRBV7-2 and TRBJ1-1, is GAGVSQSPSNKVTEKGKDVELRCDPISGHTALYWYRQSLGQGLEFLIYFQGNSAPDKSGLPSDRFSAERTGGSVSTLTIQRTQQEDSAVYLCASRLSSEAFFGQGTRLTVV.

The chain joins TRBV5-1 to TRBJ1-2, with 9 bases that match TRBD1. The CDR3 spans 13 residues. V gave up 2 bases and J gave up 7 bases; unmatched junction bases: 3. CDR1 is SGHRS and CDR2 is YFSETQ in the germline V gene. In DNA, the CDR3 is TGCGCCAGCAGCTTCGGGACAGGGAGTGGCTACACCTTC. Residues: CASSFGTGSGYTF.